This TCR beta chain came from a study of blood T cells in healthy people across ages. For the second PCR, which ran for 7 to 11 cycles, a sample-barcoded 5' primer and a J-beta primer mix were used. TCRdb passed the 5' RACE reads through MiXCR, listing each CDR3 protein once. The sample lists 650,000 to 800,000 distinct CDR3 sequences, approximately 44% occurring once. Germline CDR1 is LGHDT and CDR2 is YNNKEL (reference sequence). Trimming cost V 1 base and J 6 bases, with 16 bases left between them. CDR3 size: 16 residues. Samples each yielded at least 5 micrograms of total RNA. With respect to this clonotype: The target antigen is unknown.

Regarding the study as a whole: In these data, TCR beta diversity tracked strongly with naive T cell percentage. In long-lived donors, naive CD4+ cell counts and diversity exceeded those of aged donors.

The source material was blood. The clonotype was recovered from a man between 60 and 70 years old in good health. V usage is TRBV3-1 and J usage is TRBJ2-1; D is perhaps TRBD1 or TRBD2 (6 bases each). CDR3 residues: CASSQGLGQWGNEQFF. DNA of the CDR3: TGTGCCAGCAGCCAAGGACTAGGACAGTGGGGCAATGAGCAGTTCTTC.